Shown below are 21 T cell receptor beta chains from a single sample sequenced in a study of shared T cell receptors in the human thymus. The repertoire was sequenced with immunoSEQ multiplex PCR; TCRdb's copy has only in-frame clones and lacks some. The sample includes some 660,000 clones, approximately 89% seen only once; the top ten take roughly 0.0086%. These same data were also listed under a study on human thymus T cells.

Sample: thymocytes. The receptors shown here come from a boy in the first two years of life with a congenital heart defect.

V gene TRBV5-1 combines with J gene TRBJ2-7, with D possibly TRBD2 on 6 matching bases. The V end was cut by 4 bases, the J end by 3 bases, with 17 bases between. The V gene's germline CDR1 is SGHRS and CDR2 YFSETQ. The CDR3 extends over 15 amino acids. CDR3: CASSPTRLGNYEQYF. DNA for the CDR3: TGCGCCAGCAGCCCGACGAGACTAGGCAACTACGAGCAGTACTTC.

The chain combines TRBV19 with TRBJ2-1; the D gene is possibly TRBD2 (5 bases). Germline loops: CDR1 LNHDA, CDR2 SQIVND (reference sequence). This CDR3 contains 16 residues. Trimming removed 3 bases from V and 0 bases from J, with 12 bases in between. The CDR3 spells CASSILRADSYNEQFF. The CDR3 DNA reads TGTGCCAGTAGTATTTTGCGAGCGGACTCCTACAATGAGCAGTTCTTC.

The V gene is TRBV18, the J gene TRBJ2-1, with 10 nucleotides matching TRBD2. The germline V gene encodes CDR1 KGHSH and CDR2 LQKENI. Trimming removed 3 bases from V and 1 base from J; junction bases left unmatched: 12. CDR3 length: 19 amino acids. CDR3 in amino acids: CASSPGDSGRLQSYNEQFF. The DNA for the CDR3 is TGTGCCAGCTCACCGGGGGATAGCGGGAGGCTCCAGTCCTACAATGAGCAGTTCTTC.

CDR3 nucleotide sequence: TGTGCCAGTAGTTGGACGGGGGGCGCGTTTAGCAATCAGCCCCAGCATTTT. This gives the protein CASSWTGGAFSNQPQHF. The V call is TRBV19, the J call TRBJ1-5; TRBD1 is a possible D gene (6 bases). The CDR3 is made up of 17 amino acids. With 5 bases removed from V and 0 bases from J, the gap between germline ends came to 17 bases. CDR1 LNHDA and CDR2 SQIVND come from the germline V gene (reference sequence).

The genes are TRBV27 and TRBJ2-1; 7 nucleotides match TRBD2. The V gene end was trimmed by 2 bases and the J gene end by 1 base; junction bases not matched to a gene: 8. Germline CDR1 and CDR2: MNHEY and SMNVEV (reference sequence). This CDR3 contains 17 residues. DNA of the CDR3: TGTGCCAGCAGTTTAAACCGGGGGGTTGGGTCCTACAATGAGCAGTTCTTC. This sequence encodes CASSLNRGVGSYNEQFF.

The chain carries TRBV28 and TRBJ2-5; 8 bases are shared with TRBD2. The trim removed 2 bases at V and 3 bases at J, leaving 8 bases unmatched. Germline CDR1 is MDHEN and CDR2 is SYDVKM. The CDR3 totals 16 residues. The CDR3: CASSLRRGGRKETQYF. DNA of the CDR3: TGTGCCAGCAGTTTAAGAAGGGGCGGGAGGAAAGAGACCCAGTACTTC.

V usage is TRBV28 and J usage is TRBJ2-7; weak D call: TRBD2 (6 bases). Trimming took 4 bases from V and 3 from J, leaving 25 bases between them. The CDR3 loop spans 18 amino acids. Germline-derived CDR1 and CDR2 are MDHEN and SYDVKM. DNA for the CDR3: TGTGCCAGCAGTTCCCCACCCCCCAAGACGGAGGGGATCTACGAGCAGTACTTC. It codes for CASSSPPPKTEGIYEQYF.

The chain couples TRBV2 to TRBJ2-5; 14 bases line up with TRBD2. CDR3 length: 18 residues. The ends lost 4 bases at V and 5 bases at J; junction bases unmatched: 12. The V gene's germline CDR1 is SNHLY and CDR2 FYNNEI. CDR3 protein: CASSATGLAGAEWETQYF. CDR3 coding DNA: TGTGCCAGCAGTGCCACGGGACTAGCGGGGGCGGAATGGGAGACCCAGTACTTC.

This rearrangement joins TRBV30 to TRBJ1-2; D possibly corresponds to TRBD1 (5 bases). This CDR3 contains 16 residues. The V gene's germline CDR1 is GTSNPN and CDR2 SVGIG (reference sequence). V was clipped by 2 bases and J by 2 bases, with 18 bases between them. CDR3 in DNA: TGTGCCTGGAGTCGGGCAGGGCTACTGAAGAACTATGGCTACACCTTC. Amino acid sequence: CAWSRAGLLKNYGYTF.

The chain employs TRBV12-5 and TRBJ2-3; maybe TRBD1 (5 bases). The CDR3 consists of 18 residues. Germline loops: CDR1 LGHNT, CDR2 FRNRAP. The V end was cut by 6 bases, the J end by 1 base, with 23 bases between. DNA for the CDR3: TGTGCTAGTGGAGGGGTGGACCCCCTAGGTTTAGGCACAGATACGCAGTATTTT. Translation: CASGGVDPLGLGTDTQYF.

The gene calls are TRBV27 and TRBJ2-1; TRBD2 matches at 9 bases. CDR1 is MNHEY, CDR2 SMNVEV, per germline (reference sequence). The CDR3 runs 19 residues. V shed 0 bases, J shed 10 bases, and the junction held 19 bases outside the gene matches. CDR3 amino acids: CASSLSGPEGAGGPGEQFF. The CDR3 DNA is TGTGCCAGCAGTTTATCGGGCCCCGAGGGGGCGGGAGGGCCAGGAGAGCAGTTCTTC.

The chain uses TRBV28 and TRBJ2-2; 8 bases map to TRBD1. The V gene's germline CDR1 is MDHEN and CDR2 SYDVKM. The CDR3 has 20 residues. V was clipped by 3 bases and J by 0 bases; unmatched bases: 15. This CDR3 reads CASSLGPHLDRVPNTGELFF. The DNA of the CDR3 is TGTGCCAGCAGTTTGGGCCCCCACCTGGACAGGGTCCCGAACACCGGGGAGCTGTTTTTT.

The chain employs TRBV4-1 and TRBJ2-1; 12 positions match TRBD2. The trim removed 2 bases at V and 7 bases at J, leaving 6 bases unmatched. This CDR3 is built from 16 residues. CDR1 MGHRA and CDR2 YSYEKL come from the germline V gene. The CDR3 loop reads CASSQLTGTSGNEQFF. In DNA form, the CDR3 reads TGCGCCAGCAGCCAACTAACCGGGACTAGCGGGAATGAGCAGTTCTTC.

The rearrangement joins TRBV5-8 to TRBJ2-7; D is uncertain. The CDR3 totals 13 residues. The V gene's germline CDR1 is SGHTS and CDR2 YDEGEE. The germline V and J ends were trimmed by 6 bases and 1 base, with 11 bases remaining between them. The CDR3 nucleotides are TGTGCCAGCAAATTGGCGGTTTCCTACGAGCAGTACTTC. This encodes CASKLAVSYEQYF.

The V gene is TRBV6-5, the J gene TRBJ1-1; perhaps TRBD1 as D (6 bases). The CDR3 is 11 residues long. Per germline, CDR1 MNHEY and CDR2 SVGAGI. V was trimmed by 7 bases and J by 9 bases, leaving 12 bases between them. CDR3 amino acids: CASNNTGKAFF. In DNA, the CDR3 is TGTGCCAGCAATAATACAGGGAAAGCTTTCTTT.

V is TRBV5-4 and J is TRBJ2-3; D is perhaps TRBD1 (6 bases). V dropped 2 bases and J dropped 0 bases, with 13 bases sitting between them. Germline lookup yields CDR1 SGHNT and CDR2 YYREEE (reference sequence). This CDR3 spans 16 amino acids. This CDR3 is CASSFGGEGSTDTQYF. DNA for the CDR3: TGTGCCAGCAGCTTTGGGGGCGAGGGTAGCACAGATACGCAGTATTTT.

The gene calls are TRBV7-9 and TRBJ1-2, with 8 bases that match TRBD1. V shed 0 bases, J shed 3 bases, and the junction held 3 bases outside the gene matches. Germline CDR1 is SEHNR and CDR2 is FQNEAQ (reference sequence). CDR3 length: 15 residues. CDR3 region: CASSLAKQGDYGYTF. Here the CDR3 DNA reads TGTGCCAGCAGCTTAGCGAAACAGGGGGACTATGGCTACACCTTC.

The chain has TRBV11-2 and TRBJ2-3; TRBD1 matches 8 bases. This CDR3 contains 15 residues. Looked up from germline, CDR1 is SGHAT and CDR2 is FQNNGV. The V segment lost 3 bases and the J segment 6 bases; nucleotides outside the gene matches: 8. As DNA, the CDR3 is TGTGCCAGCAGCTTCGGGACAGGTGATCCGGATACGCAGTATTTT. Translated, it gives CASSFGTGDPDTQYF.

The rearrangement links TRBV18 to TRBJ1-6; 9 nucleotides line up with TRBD1. The V gene's germline CDR1 is KGHSH and CDR2 LQKENI. CDR3 length: 17 residues. V lost 2 bases to trimming and J lost 8 bases; unmatched junction nucleotides: 10. The CDR3 reads CASSPGPSRDRDSPLHF. For the CDR3, the DNA is TGTGCCAGCTCACCAGGCCCCTCCCGGGACAGGGATTCACCCCTCCACTTT.

The chain has TRBV7-2 and TRBJ2-3, with 10 bases identical to TRBD2. The CDR3 has 16 residues. V lost 5 bases and J lost 0; bases outside the gene matches: 5. The germline gives CDR1 SGHTA, CDR2 FQGNSA. As DNA, the CDR3 is TGTGCCAGCAGCACCGCGACTAGCGGGAGCACAGATACGCAGTATTTT. Translation: CASSTATSGSTDTQYF.

The rearrangement links TRBV6-5 to TRBJ2-7, with D hard to call. Germline V gives CDR1 MNHEY, CDR2 SVGAGI. The V and J ends lost 5 bases and 1 base respectively, with 12 bases between them. The CDR3 is 14 amino acids. CDR3 sequence reads: CASSPGVGSYEQYF. The CDR3 nucleotides read TGTGCCAGCAGTCCCGGTGTCGGGTCCTACGAGCAGTACTTC.